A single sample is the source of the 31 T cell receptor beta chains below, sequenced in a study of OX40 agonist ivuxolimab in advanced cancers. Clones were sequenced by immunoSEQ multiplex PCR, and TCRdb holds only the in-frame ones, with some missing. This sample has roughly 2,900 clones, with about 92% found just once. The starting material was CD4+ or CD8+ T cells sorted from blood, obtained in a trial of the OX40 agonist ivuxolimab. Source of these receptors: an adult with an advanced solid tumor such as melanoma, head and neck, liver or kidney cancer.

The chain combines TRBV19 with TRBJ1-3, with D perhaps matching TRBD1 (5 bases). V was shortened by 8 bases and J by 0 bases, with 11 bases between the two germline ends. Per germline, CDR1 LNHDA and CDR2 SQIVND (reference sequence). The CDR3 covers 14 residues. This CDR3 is CASGQGSSGNTIYF. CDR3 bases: TGTGCCAGTGGGCAGGGCAGCTCTGGAAACACCATATATTTT.

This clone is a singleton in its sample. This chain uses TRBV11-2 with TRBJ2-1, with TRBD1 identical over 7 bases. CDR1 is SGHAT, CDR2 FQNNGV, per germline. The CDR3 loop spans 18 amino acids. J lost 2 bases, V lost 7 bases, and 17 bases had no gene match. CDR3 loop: CASILKRGTAITYNEQFF. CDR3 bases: TGTGCCAGCATCCTCAAGCGTGGGACAGCGATAACCTACAATGAGCAGTTCTTC.

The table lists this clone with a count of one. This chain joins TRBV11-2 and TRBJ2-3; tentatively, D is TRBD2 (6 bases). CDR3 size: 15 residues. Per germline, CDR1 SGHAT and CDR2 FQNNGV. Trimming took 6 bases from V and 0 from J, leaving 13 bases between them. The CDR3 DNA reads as TGTGCCAGCAGTTATAGCGGCCTAAGCACAGATACGCAGTATTTT. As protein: CASSYSGLSTDTQYF.

CDR3 in amino acids: CASRTGENSPLHF. The DNA for the CDR3 is TGTGCCAGCAGAACCGGGGAGAATTCACCCCTCCACTTT. V and J are TRBV6-6 and TRBJ1-6, with D unclear. The CDR3 extends over 13 amino acids. The V end lost 6 bases, the J end lost 7 bases, and 10 bases lay between the germline ends. In germline, CDR1 is MNHNY, CDR2 SVGAGI (reference sequence).

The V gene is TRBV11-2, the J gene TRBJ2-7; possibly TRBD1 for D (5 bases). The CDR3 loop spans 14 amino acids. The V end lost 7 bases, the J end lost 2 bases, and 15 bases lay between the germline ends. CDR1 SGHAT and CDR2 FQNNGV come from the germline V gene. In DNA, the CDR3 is TGTGCCAGCATCCGGGCGCCGGACACCTACGAGCAGTACTTC. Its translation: CASIRAPDTYEQYF. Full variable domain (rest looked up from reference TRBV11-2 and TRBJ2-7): EAGVAQSPRYKIIEKRQSVAFWCNPISGHATLYWYQQILGQGPKLLIQFQNNGVVDDSQLPKDRFSAERLKGVDSTLKIQPAKLEDSAVYLCASIRAPDTYEQYFGPGTRLTVT.

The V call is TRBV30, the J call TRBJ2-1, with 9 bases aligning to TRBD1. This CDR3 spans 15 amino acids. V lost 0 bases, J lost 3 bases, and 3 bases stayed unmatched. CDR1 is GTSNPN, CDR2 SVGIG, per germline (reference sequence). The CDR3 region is CAWSVRDRVYNEQFF. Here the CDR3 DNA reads TGTGCCTGGAGTGTACGGGACAGGGTCTACAATGAGCAGTTCTTC.

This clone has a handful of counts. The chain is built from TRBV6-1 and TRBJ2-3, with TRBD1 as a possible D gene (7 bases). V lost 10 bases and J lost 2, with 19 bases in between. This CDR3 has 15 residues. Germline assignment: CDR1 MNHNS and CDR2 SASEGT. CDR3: CATQWQGEVTDTQYF. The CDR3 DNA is TGTGCCACCCAATGGCAGGGGGAGGTCACAGATACGCAGTATTTT.

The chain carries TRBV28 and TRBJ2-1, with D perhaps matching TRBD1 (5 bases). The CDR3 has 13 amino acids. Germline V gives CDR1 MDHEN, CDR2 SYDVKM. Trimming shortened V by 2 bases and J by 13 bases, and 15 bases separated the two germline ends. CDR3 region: CASSLQQVGPQFF. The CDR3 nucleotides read TGTGCCAGCAGTTTACAACAGGTTGGCCCCCAGTTCTTC.

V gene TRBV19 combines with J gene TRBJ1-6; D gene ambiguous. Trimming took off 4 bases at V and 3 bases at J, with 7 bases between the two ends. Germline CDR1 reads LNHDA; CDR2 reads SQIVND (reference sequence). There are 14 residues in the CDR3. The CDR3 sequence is CASSSPGYNSPLHF. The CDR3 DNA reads TGTGCCAGTAGTAGCCCGGGCTATAATTCACCCCTCCACTTT.

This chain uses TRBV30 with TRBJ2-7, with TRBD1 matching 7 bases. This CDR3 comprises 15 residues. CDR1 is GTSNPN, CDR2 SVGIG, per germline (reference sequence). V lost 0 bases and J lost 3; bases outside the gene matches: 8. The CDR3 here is CAWSVLFWDSYEQYF. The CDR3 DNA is TGTGCCTGGAGTGTACTGTTTTGGGACAGCTACGAGCAGTACTTC.

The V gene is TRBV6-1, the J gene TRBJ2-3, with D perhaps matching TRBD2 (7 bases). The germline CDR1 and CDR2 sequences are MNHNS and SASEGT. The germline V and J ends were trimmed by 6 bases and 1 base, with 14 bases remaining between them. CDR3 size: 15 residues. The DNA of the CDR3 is TGTGCCAGCAGGCCCCTGGGGGGGCGCACAGATACGCAGTATTTT. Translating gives CASRPLGGRTDTQYF.

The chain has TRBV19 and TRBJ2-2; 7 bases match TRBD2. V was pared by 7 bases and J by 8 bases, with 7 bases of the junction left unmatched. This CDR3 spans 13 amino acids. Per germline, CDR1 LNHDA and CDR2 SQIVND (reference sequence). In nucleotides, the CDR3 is TGTGCCAGTAATCGGGGGGAGTCGGGGGAGCTGTTTTTT. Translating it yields CASNRGESGELFF.

CDR3 sequence (DNA): TGTGCCAGCAGCTTCCCCCCGGGGACAGGAAAAGTAAATGAGCAGTTCTTC. This sequence encodes CASSFPPGTGKVNEQFF. The V gene is TRBV13, the J gene TRBJ2-1, with TRBD1 matching 8 bases. V was clipped by 3 bases and J by 7 bases; unmatched bases: 14. The V gene's germline CDR1 is PRHDT and CDR2 FYEKMQ (reference sequence). This CDR3 region has 17 residues.

Written as DNA, the CDR3 is TGTGCCAGCTCACCAAGAAGTGCGAACACCGGGGAGCTGTTTTTT. Amino acids: CASSPRSANTGELFF. This chain joins TRBV18 and TRBJ2-2; no clear D. The CDR3 consists of 15 residues. V gave up 2 bases and J gave up 0 bases, with 7 bases separating them. The V gene's germline CDR1 is KGHSH and CDR2 LQKENI.

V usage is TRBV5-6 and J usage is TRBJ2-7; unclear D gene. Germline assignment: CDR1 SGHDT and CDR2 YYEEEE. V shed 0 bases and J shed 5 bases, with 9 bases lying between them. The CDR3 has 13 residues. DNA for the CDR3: TGTGCCAGCAGCTTGGCCGGGCAGGACGAGCAGTACTTC. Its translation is CASSLAGQDEQYF.

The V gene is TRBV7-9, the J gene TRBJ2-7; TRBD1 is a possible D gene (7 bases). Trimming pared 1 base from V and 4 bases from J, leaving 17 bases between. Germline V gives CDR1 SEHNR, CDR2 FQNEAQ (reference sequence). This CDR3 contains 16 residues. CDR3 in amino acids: CASSLGQQGRGYEQYF. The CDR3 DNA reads TGTGCCAGCAGCTTAGGCCAACAGGGGCGGGGATACGAGCAGTACTTC.

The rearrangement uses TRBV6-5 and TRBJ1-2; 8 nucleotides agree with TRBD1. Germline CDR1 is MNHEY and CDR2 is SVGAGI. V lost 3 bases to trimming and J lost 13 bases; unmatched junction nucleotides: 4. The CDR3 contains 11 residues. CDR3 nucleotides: TGTGCCAGCAGTTATCAGGGGGCGGTCACCTTC. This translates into CASSYQGAVTF.

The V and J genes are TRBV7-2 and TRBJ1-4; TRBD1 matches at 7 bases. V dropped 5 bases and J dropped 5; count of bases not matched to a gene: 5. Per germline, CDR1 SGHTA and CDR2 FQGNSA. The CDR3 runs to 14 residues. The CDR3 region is CASSPGQSNEKLFF. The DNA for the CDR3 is TGTGCCAGCAGCCCGGGACAGTCCAATGAAAAACTGTTTTTT.

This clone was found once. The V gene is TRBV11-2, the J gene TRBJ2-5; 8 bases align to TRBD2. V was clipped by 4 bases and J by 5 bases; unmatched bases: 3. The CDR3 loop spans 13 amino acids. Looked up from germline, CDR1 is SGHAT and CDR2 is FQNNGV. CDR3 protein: CASSSGLVETQYF. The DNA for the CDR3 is TGTGCCAGCAGCTCGGGACTAGTTGAGACCCAGTACTTC. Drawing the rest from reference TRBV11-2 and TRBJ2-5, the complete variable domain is EAGVAQSPRYKIIEKRQSVAFWCNPISGHATLYWYQQILGQGPKLLIQFQNNGVVDDSQLPKDRFSAERLKGVDSTLKIQPAKLEDSAVYLCASSSGLVETQYFGPGTRLLVL.

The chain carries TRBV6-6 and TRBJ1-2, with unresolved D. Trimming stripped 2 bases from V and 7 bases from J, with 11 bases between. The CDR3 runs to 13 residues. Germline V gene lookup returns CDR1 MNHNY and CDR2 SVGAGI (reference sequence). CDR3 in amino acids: CASSYVPLFGYTF. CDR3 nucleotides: TGTGCCAGCAGTTACGTGCCCCTTTTTGGCTACACCTTC.

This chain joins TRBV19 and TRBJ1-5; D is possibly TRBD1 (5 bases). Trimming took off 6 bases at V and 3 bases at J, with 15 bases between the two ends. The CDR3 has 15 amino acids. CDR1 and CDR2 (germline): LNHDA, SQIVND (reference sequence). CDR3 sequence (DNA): TGTGCCAGTAGGGGGGTAGGGTCGAACAATCAGCCCCAGCATTTT. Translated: CASRGVGSNNQPQHF.

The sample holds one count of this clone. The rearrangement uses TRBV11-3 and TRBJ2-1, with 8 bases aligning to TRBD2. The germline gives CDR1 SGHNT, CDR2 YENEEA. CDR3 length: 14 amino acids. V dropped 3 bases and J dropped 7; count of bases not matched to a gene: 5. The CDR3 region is CASSFRGGENEQFF. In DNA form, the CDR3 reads TGTGCCAGCAGCTTTCGGGGGGGCGAGAATGAGCAGTTCTTC.

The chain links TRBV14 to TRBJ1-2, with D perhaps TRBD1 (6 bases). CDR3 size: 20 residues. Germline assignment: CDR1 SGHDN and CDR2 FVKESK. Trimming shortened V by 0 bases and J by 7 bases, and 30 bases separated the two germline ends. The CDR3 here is CASSQEYMLTGRLLTIGYTF. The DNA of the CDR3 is TGTGCCAGCAGCCAAGAATACATGCTGACAGGAAGGCTCCTTACTATTGGCTACACCTTC.

CDR3 protein: CAIGLAGGRDTQYF. The DNA for the CDR3 is TGTGCCATAGGACTAGCGGGTGGTAGAGATACGCAGTATTTT. The rearrangement links TRBV10-3 to TRBJ2-3; TRBD2 aligns across 11 bases. CDR3 size: 14 residues. V gave up 9 bases and J gave up 5 bases; unmatched junction bases: 7. Germline CDR1 ENHRY, CDR2 SYGVKD.

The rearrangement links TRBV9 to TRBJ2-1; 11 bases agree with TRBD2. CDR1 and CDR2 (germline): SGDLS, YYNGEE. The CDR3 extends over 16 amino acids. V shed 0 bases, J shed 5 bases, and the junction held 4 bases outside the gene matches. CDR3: CASSVGGSGGDNEQFF. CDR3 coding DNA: TGTGCCAGCAGCGTAGGTGGTAGCGGGGGGGACAATGAGCAGTTCTTC.

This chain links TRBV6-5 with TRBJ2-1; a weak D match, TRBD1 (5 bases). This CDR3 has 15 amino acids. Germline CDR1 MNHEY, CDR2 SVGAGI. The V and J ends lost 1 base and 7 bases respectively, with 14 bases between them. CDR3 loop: CASSYWVGEGNEQFF. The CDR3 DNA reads TGTGCCAGCAGTTACTGGGTAGGGGAAGGGAATGAGCAGTTCTTC.

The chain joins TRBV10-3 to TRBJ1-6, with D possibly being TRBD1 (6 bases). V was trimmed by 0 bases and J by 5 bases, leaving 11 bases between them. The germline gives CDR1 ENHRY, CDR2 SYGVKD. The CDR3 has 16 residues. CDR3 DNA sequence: TGTGCCATCAGTGAGTCGAGGGGGTCCCATAATTCACCCCTCCACTTT. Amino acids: CAISESRGSHNSPLHF.

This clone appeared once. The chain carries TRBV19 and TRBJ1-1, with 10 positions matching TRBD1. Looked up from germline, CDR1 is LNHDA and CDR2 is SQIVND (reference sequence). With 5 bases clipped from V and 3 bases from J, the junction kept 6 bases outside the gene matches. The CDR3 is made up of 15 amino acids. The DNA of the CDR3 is TGTGCCAGTAGTTCGACAGGGGGCCCGGACACTGAAGCTTTCTTT. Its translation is CASSSTGGPDTEAFF.

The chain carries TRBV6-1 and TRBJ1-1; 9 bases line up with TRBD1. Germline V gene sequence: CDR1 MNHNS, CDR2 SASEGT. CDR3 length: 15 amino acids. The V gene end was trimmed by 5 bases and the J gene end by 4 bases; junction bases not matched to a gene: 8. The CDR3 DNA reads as TGTGCCAGCAGTCCCCACGGACAGGGGTTCACTGAAGCTTTCTTT. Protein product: CASSPHGQGFTEAFF.

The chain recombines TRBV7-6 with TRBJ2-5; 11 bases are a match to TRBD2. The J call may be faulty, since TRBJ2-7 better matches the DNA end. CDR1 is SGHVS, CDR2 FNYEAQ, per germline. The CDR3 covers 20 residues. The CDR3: CASSLNPFRGPSGGIGEQYF. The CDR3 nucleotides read TGTGCCAGCAGCTTAAACCCCTTTCGGGGCCCTAGCGGGGGGATCGGCGAGCAGTACTTC.

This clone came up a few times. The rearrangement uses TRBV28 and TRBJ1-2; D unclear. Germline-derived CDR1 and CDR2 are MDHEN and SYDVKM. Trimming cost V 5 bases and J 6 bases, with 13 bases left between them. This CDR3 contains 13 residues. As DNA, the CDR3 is TGTGCCAGCAGTACCGGGCAGCGAAATGGCTACACCTTC. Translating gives CASSTGQRNGYTF.